This T cell receptor beta chain came from a study of CD4 T cells in relation to SARS-CoV-2 and coronaviruses. V gave up 6 bases and J gave up 4 bases; unmatched junction bases: 3. The CDR3 sequence is 14 residues long. Germline V lookup: CDR1 MNHEY, CDR2 SVGEGT. This clone was picked up a small number of times. Its antigen is not identified. Before the COVID-19 pandemic, during about 2011-2019, CD4+ T cells were taken from unexposed donors. After nine to ten days of culture, CD4+ T cells were isolated. TCRdb's table, derived via immunoSEQ multiplex PCR, lists solely in-frame clones and lacks some. The repertoire includes 25,000 or so clones, more than 60% of them detected once, and approximately 18% sits in the top ten.

The chain couples TRBV6-2 or TRBV6-3 to TRBJ2-1; 10 bases fit TRBD2. This receptor was obtained from a human donor in good health. The sequenced material came from CD4+ T cells from PBMCs, cultured in vitro. Here the CDR3 reads CASSPAGGYNEQFF. The CDR3 DNA is TGTGCCAGCAGCCCAGCGGGAGGGTACAATGAGCAGTTCTTC.